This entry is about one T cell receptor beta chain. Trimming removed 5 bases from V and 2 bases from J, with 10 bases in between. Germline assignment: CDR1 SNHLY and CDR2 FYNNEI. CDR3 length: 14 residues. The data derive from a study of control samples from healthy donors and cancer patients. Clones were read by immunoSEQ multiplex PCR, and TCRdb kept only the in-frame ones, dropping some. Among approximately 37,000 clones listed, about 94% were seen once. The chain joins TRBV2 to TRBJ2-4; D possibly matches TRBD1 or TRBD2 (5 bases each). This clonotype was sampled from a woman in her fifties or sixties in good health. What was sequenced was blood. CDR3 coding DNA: TGTGCCAGCAGTCCTGGGGGTACCAAAAACATTCAGTACTTC. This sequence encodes CASSPGGTKNIQYF.